This TCR beta chain was observed in a study of CD8+CD57+ T cells in acquired aplastic anemia. At the level of the study: The average for DNA from sorted CD4+ and CD8+ cells was roughly 3 ug.

This CDR3 comprises 15 residues. V was pared by 3 bases and J by 5 bases, with 5 bases of the junction left unmatched. Germline V gene lookup returns CDR1 LNHNV and CDR2 YYDKDF (reference sequence). Genomic DNA provided the template from which TCR beta VDJ and CDR3 profiles were obtained. TCRdb re-analysed the reads in MiXCR, keeping a single row per CDR3 protein. The sample holds about 120,000 distinct CDR3 sequences, approximately 61% seen once. In its sample, this clonotype was seen a few times. Those patients picked for sequencing had displayed CD8+CD57+ cell expansion on flow cytometry. The enrolled patients all had severe acquired aplastic anemia.

The source is a human donor with aplastic anemia. V gene TRBV15 combines with J gene TRBJ1-5; 9 bases fit TRBD1. The sequenced material came from sorted CD4+, CD8+, or CD8+CD57+ T cells (not recorded which) from PBMCs. The CDR3 coding sequence is TGTGCCACCAGCAGTCACAGGGGGCGCGATCAGCCCCAGCATTTT. As protein: CATSSHRGRDQPQHF.